This note documents a single T cell receptor beta chain sequence. Germline assignment: CDR1 MNHEY and CDR2 SVGEGT. With 5 bases removed from V and 2 bases from J, the gap between germline ends came to 2 bases. The CDR3 consists of 11 residues. This sample was included in a study of blood T cell repertoires in COVID-19. Assay: immunoSEQ multiplex PCR; the TCRdb copy retains only in-frame clones and omits some. The data show 200,000 to 300,000 clones, with approximately 86% seen just once and 8.5% to 10% held by the top ten. The clonotype originates from a man aged 35-49 years who had recovered from COVID-19. V usage is TRBV6-2 or TRBV6-3 and J usage is TRBJ2-3; D gene unclear. The sample taken for sequencing was peripheral blood. For the CDR3, the DNA is TGTGCCAGCAGTCACACAGATACGCAGTATTTT. This gives the protein CASSHTDTQYF.